Below are 32 T cell receptor beta chains sequenced from a single sample in a study of vaccination and CD4 T cells after COVID-19 (dated by TCRdb to between 2022 and 2023). The treatment or condition tag for this specimen amounts to: roughly ten-day PBMC culture with coronavirus spike peptide pools or control peptides (ViraFEST assay). Which antigens these TCRs recognize remains unknown. The library came from PCR. Sequencing was performed on an Illumina iSeq 100. TCR sequencing of DNA from cultured CD4+ T cells used the Oncomine TCR Beta short-read assay at the Johns Hopkins FTIC core. TCRdb reanalyzed the raw reads on its own, using fastp at Q25 for trimming and MiXCR for clone calling, and kept in-frame beta chains. Rows merge per CDR3 protein into single entries with the most common DNA and genes. Counted in this sample were more than 7,000 distinct CDR3 sequences; approximately 61% of them appeared once. The top ten clones comprise 15% to 20% of the sample.

Sequenced here: cultured CD4+ T cells from blood, sampled after SARS-CoV-2 vaccination. Source of these receptors: a human donor with COVID-19.

This chain joins TRBV20-1 and TRBJ2-5, with D possibly TRBD1 on 5 matching bases. The CDR3 loop spans 15 amino acids. Germline assignment: CDR1 DFQATT and CDR2 SNEGSKA (reference sequence). V lost 3 bases to trimming and J lost 4 bases, with 18 bases between them. In nucleotides, the CDR3 is TGCAGTGCTAGTGGGGCGGCCCCGGGCGGAGAGACCCAGTACTTC. Protein: CSASGAAPGGETQYF.

This clonotype was detected only a few times. CDR3: CASSFSAGGRSLAQYF. The CDR3 region has the DNA TGTGCCAGCAGTTTTTCGGCGGGGGGGCGGTCGTTGGCCCAGTACTTC. The chain is built from TRBV27 and TRBJ2-5; 9 nucleotides match TRBD2. The ends lost 3 bases at V and 9 bases at J; junction bases unmatched: 14. CDR1 and CDR2 (germline): MNHEY, SMNVEV (reference sequence). The CDR3 spans 16 residues.

This chain joins TRBV12-3 or TRBV12-4 and TRBJ2-7; D perhaps matches TRBD2 (5 bases). The CDR3 has 11 residues. Trimming took 2 bases from V and 6 from J, leaving 5 bases between them. Here the CDR3 DNA reads TGTGCCAGCAGTTTACGGGGCGAGCAGTACTTC. This sequence encodes CASSLRGEQYF.

The chain joins TRBV11-3 to TRBJ1-1; the match to TRBD1 covers 7 bases. This CDR3 has 14 residues. The germline V gene has CDR1 SGHNT and CDR2 YENEEA. With V trimmed by 4 bases and J by 3 bases, 5 bases remained unmatched. The CDR3 region is CASSSRGRDTEAFF. DNA of the CDR3: TGTGCCAGCAGCTCCAGGGGGAGAGACACTGAAGCTTTCTTT.

The J gene is TRBJ1-5, the V gene TRBV6-1; D gene ambiguous. The ends were cut back, 7 bases at V and 6 bases at J, with 16 bases in the middle. Germline lookup yields CDR1 MNHNS and CDR2 SASEGT. The CDR3 is 14 residues long. The CDR3 nucleotides read TGTGCCAGCACCCCGGGAGGGTTAGGTCAGCCCCAGCATTTT. This codes for CASTPGGLGQPQHF.

In its sample, this clonotype ranks as medium-sized. The chain joins TRBV20-1 to TRBJ2-1; D is tentatively TRBD1 or TRBD2 (5 bases each). Trimming left V 5 bases short and J 9 bases short, with 23 bases between. CDR1 and CDR2 (germline): DFQATT, SNEGSKA (reference sequence). This CDR3 has 15 amino acids. The CDR3 DNA reads TGCAGTGCTGCCCCTCCGGGACCATCAATGGGTGAGCAGTTCTTC. This translates into CSAAPPGPSMGEQFF.

The chain joins TRBV6-1 to TRBJ1-3; no definite D call. The V end was cut by 6 bases, the J end by 0 bases, with 15 bases between. The CDR3 is 16 amino acids. From germline, CDR1 is MNHNS and CDR2 SASEGT. The CDR3 DNA reads as TGTGCCAGCAGACAACCCGGGTCGATCTCTGGAAACACCATATATTTT. This sequence encodes CASRQPGSISGNTIYF.

The chain couples TRBV20-1 to TRBJ2-5; 11 positions agree with TRBD1. Looked up from germline, CDR1 is DFQATT and CDR2 is SNEGSKA (reference sequence). The junction had 9 bases not matched to a gene; V was cut back by 4 bases and J by 5 bases. CDR3 length: 15 amino acids. CDR3 DNA sequence: TGCAGTGCTAAACTCACCGGGACAGGGGGTGAGACCCAGTACTTC. It codes for CSAKLTGTGGETQYF.

The rearrangement links TRBV11-3 to TRBJ2-5; TRBD2 matches 8 bases. The CDR3 is 15 residues long. Germline V CDR1 and CDR2: SGHNT, YENEEA. V dropped 5 bases and J dropped 5; count of bases not matched to a gene: 10. The CDR3 coding sequence is TGTGCCAGCAGCCAGGTAGCGGGGCAGCGTGAGACCCAGTACTTC. Translation gives CASSQVAGQRETQYF. Looking up the rest from reference TRBV11-3 and TRBJ2-5 gives the full variable domain: EAGVVQSPRYKIIEKKQPVAFWCNPISGHNTLYWYLQNLGQGPELLIRYENEEAVDDSQLPKDRFSAERLKGVDSTLKIQPAELGDSAVYLCASSQVAGQRETQYFGPGTRLLVL.

The CDR3 DNA follows: TGTGCCAGCAGCTTTCCAGCCACAGATACGCAGTATTTT. It yields the protein CASSFPATDTQYF. V and J are TRBV11-3 and TRBJ2-3, with D unclear. V shed 3 bases and J shed 2 bases, with 6 bases lying between them. The CDR3 has 13 residues. Germline values: CDR1 SGHNT, CDR2 YENEEA.

The V gene is TRBV2, the J gene TRBJ1-6; D not certain. The CDR3 contains 14 residues. The germline V and J ends were trimmed by 3 bases and 7 bases, with 10 bases remaining between them. The germline V gene has CDR1 SNHLY and CDR2 FYNNEI. The CDR3 loop reads CASSDRTHNSPLHF. CDR3 DNA sequence: TGTGCCAGCAGTGATAGGACGCACAATTCACCCCTCCACTTT.

The chain is built from TRBV7-9 and TRBJ2-5; 10 positions match TRBD2. There are 15 residues in the CDR3. Germline loops: CDR1 SEHNR, CDR2 FQNEAQ (reference sequence). The trim removed 5 bases at V and 3 bases at J, leaving 6 bases unmatched. CDR3 in DNA: TGTGCCAGCAGCGCAATTGGACTAGCGGAAGAGACCCAGTACTTC. It encodes CASSAIGLAEETQYF.

This sequence joins TRBV24-1 and TRBJ1-3; D is uncertain. The CDR3 covers 12 residues. Between the trimmed V and J ends, which lost 4 bases and 4 bases, there was a span of 4 bases. Germline-derived CDR1 and CDR2 are KGHDR and SFDVKD. CDR3 in amino acids: CATSEKGNTIYF. CDR3 sequence (DNA): TGTGCCACCAGTGAAAAGGGAAACACCATATATTTT.

This clonotype has more than one count but fewer than ten. The chain combines TRBV11-2 with TRBJ1-2; D uncertain. The CDR3 has 13 residues. Germline V CDR1 and CDR2: SGHAT, FQNNGV. The germline V and J ends were trimmed by 5 bases and 8 bases, with 15 bases remaining between them. DNA for the CDR3: TGTGCCAGCAGCCCCGTGCGGGGTAACGGCTACACCTTC. Protein sequence: CASSPVRGNGYTF.

This clonotype was found a few times. The rearrangement uses TRBV2 and TRBJ1-2; D not resolved. This CDR3 region has 14 residues. The germline V and J ends were trimmed by 6 bases and 2 bases, with 13 bases remaining between them. Germline values: CDR1 SNHLY, CDR2 FYNNEI. CDR3 amino acids: CASSLMTENYGYTF. DNA for the CDR3: TGTGCCAGCAGCCTTATGACCGAGAACTATGGCTACACCTTC. Based on the CDR3 plus reference TRBV2 and TRBJ1-2, the full variable domain is EPEVTQTPSHQVTQMGQEVILRCVPISNHLYFYWYRQILGQKVEFLVSFYNNEISEKSEIFDDQFSVERPDGSNFTLKIRSTKLEDSAMYFCASSLMTENYGYTFGSGTRLTVV.

CDR3 nucleotides: TGTGCCAGCAGCTTGAGGCCAGCTGAGACCCAGTACTTC. Its translation is CASSLRPAETQYF. The V and J genes are TRBV5-4 and TRBJ2-5; D is unclear. The CDR3 length is 13 residues. Trimming stripped 1 base from V and 5 bases from J, with 9 bases between. Germline loops: CDR1 SGHNT, CDR2 YYREEE (reference sequence).

This chain joins TRBV20-1 and TRBJ1-5; no clear D gene. The V and J ends lost 6 bases and 4 bases respectively, with 13 bases between them. Germline CDR1 and CDR2: DFQATT and SNEGSKA (reference sequence). CDR3 size: 13 residues. For the CDR3, the DNA is TGCAGTGCCCCGGGCCTCCCAAATCAGCCCCAGCATTTT. It specifies CSAPGLPNQPQHF.

The V and J genes are TRBV7-9 and TRBJ1-2; D not certain. The V gene's germline CDR1 is SEHNR and CDR2 FQNEAQ (reference sequence). V was shortened by 4 bases and J by 2 bases, with 8 bases between the two germline ends. The CDR3 is 13 residues long. CDR3 sequence: CASSSQENYGYTF. DNA of the CDR3: TGTGCCAGCAGCTCGCAGGAGAACTATGGCTACACCTTC.

This chain uses TRBV30 with TRBJ1-4; D is uncertain. Germline V gene sequence: CDR1 GTSNPN, CDR2 SVGIG (reference sequence). CDR3 size: 13 residues. V was cut by 8 bases and J by 7 bases, with 17 bases left in between. The CDR3 here is CAGAGVKGEKLFF. The CDR3 DNA sequence: TGTGCCGGCGCCGGGGTGAAAGGTGAAAAACTGTTTTTT.

This chain joins TRBV2 and TRBJ1-1, with D unresolved. V dropped 7 bases and J dropped 1 base, with 10 bases sitting between them. From germline, CDR1 is SNHLY and CDR2 FYNNEI. The CDR3 has 13 residues. The CDR3 sequence: CASTSSQNTEAFF. As DNA, the CDR3 is TGTGCCAGCACAAGCAGCCAGAACACTGAAGCTTTCTTT.

This clonotype was picked up one time. The chain has TRBV27 and TRBJ2-3, with D perhaps being TRBD1 or TRBD2 (5 bases each). V was trimmed by 0 bases and J by 0 bases, leaving 10 bases between them. The CDR3 has 16 amino acids. The V gene's germline CDR1 is MNHEY and CDR2 SMNVEV (reference sequence). The CDR3: CASSLSGTTSTDTQYF. DNA of the CDR3: TGTGCCAGCAGTTTATCAGGGACCACTAGCACAGATACGCAGTATTTT.

The V call is TRBV6-1, the J call TRBJ1-1; D remains unclear. CDR3 size: 13 residues. CDR1 is MNHNS, CDR2 SASEGT, per germline. V dropped 6 bases and J dropped 0 bases, with 8 bases sitting between them. In DNA, the CDR3 is TGTGCCAGCAGGCGGACGGTGAACACTGAAGCTTTCTTT. This gives the protein CASRRTVNTEAFF.

The chain uses TRBV7-9 and TRBJ2-5; no clear D gene. This CDR3 spans 12 amino acids. Germline CDR1 is SEHNR and CDR2 is FQNEAQ (reference sequence). The ends were cut back, 2 bases at V and 4 bases at J, with 5 bases in the middle. CDR3 nucleotide sequence: TGTGCCAGCAGCTTAAGCAGAGAGACCCAGTACTTC. Its translation is CASSLSRETQYF.

V is TRBV5-4 and J is TRBJ1-2, with D tentatively TRBD1 (5 bases). Trimming took 0 bases from V and 5 from J, leaving 14 bases between them. CDR1 SGHNT and CDR2 YYREEE come from the germline V gene (reference sequence). This CDR3 spans 15 amino acids. In DNA, the CDR3 is TGTGCCAGCAGCTTGGGGGTACAGGCGGTTTATGGCTACACCTTC. Its translation: CASSLGVQAVYGYTF.

This clonotype was recorded only once. This sequence joins TRBV11-3 and TRBJ2-1; D is possibly TRBD1 or TRBD2 (6 bases each). Trimming took off 4 bases at V and 7 bases at J, with 20 bases between the two ends. This CDR3 spans 16 amino acids. The germline V gene encodes CDR1 SGHNT and CDR2 YENEEA. The DNA of the CDR3 is TGTGCCAGCAGCTCCAACCCGATAGGGGGGTGGAATGAGCAGTTCTTC. This gives the protein CASSSNPIGGWNEQFF.

In its sample, this clonotype was seen a few times. The V gene is TRBV2, the J gene TRBJ2-5, with D tentatively TRBD2 (7 bases). Trimming removed 1 base at V and 4 bases at J, with 13 bases between. In germline, CDR1 is SNHLY, CDR2 FYNNEI. The CDR3 loop spans 15 amino acids. This chain's CDR3 is CASSEEVGGLETQYF. In DNA, the CDR3 is TGTGCCAGCAGTGAAGAGGTGGGGGGGCTAGAGACCCAGTACTTC.

This rearrangement joins TRBV5-4 to TRBJ2-3, with D uncertain. This CDR3 is built from 12 residues. From germline, CDR1 is SGHNT and CDR2 YYREEE (reference sequence). Trimming stripped 4 bases from V and 3 bases from J, with 6 bases between. CDR3 nucleotides: TGTGCCAGCAGCGGCTTGACAGATACGCAGTATTTT. It encodes CASSGLTDTQYF.

V is TRBV5-1 and J is TRBJ2-5; perhaps TRBD1 as D (7 bases). CDR3 length equals 14 residues. Trimming took 5 bases from V and 4 from J, leaving 15 bases between them. CDR1 and CDR2 from the germline V gene are SGHRS and YFSETQ. CDR3 nucleotides: TGCGCCAGCAGGGGGGGACAGCTTGCAGAGACCCAGTACTTC. This gives the protein CASRGGQLAETQYF.

This clonotype was picked up a small number of times. The chain combines TRBV6-1 with TRBJ1-3, with D possibly matching TRBD1 (5 bases). V was clipped by 6 bases and J by 4 bases, with 13 bases between them. This CDR3 contains 14 residues. The V gene's germline CDR1 is MNHNS and CDR2 SASEGT. The CDR3 loop is CASRGTGLGNTIYF. The CDR3 DNA reads TGTGCCAGCAGGGGAACGGGGCTAGGAAACACCATATATTTT.

There are a few counts of this clonotype. This rearrangement joins TRBV6-1 to TRBJ1-3; D remains unclear. Germline CDR1 is MNHNS and CDR2 is SASEGT. The V and J ends lost 4 bases and 4 bases respectively, with 5 bases between them. CDR3 length: 12 amino acids. DNA of the CDR3: TGTGCCAGCAGTGCCGTAGGAAACACCATATATTTT. The encoded protein is CASSAVGNTIYF.

The V call is TRBV9, the J call TRBJ2-7; 8 bases agree with TRBD1. Germline lookup yields CDR1 SGDLS and CDR2 YYNGEE. Unmatched junction bases numbered 10, after V lost 0 bases and J lost 5 bases. The CDR3 length is 16 residues. The CDR3 reads CASSVAPDRAWDEQYF. CDR3 DNA sequence: TGTGCCAGCAGCGTAGCCCCGGACAGGGCTTGGGACGAGCAGTACTTC.

This chain joins TRBV12-3 or TRBV12-4 and TRBJ1-2, with D possibly being TRBD1 (5 bases). Trimming removed 0 bases at V and 6 bases at J, with 11 bases between. There are 14 residues in the CDR3. The CDR3 sequence: CASSLARGKDGYTF. The CDR3 nucleotides read TGTGCCAGCAGTTTAGCTAGGGGAAAGGATGGCTACACCTTC.